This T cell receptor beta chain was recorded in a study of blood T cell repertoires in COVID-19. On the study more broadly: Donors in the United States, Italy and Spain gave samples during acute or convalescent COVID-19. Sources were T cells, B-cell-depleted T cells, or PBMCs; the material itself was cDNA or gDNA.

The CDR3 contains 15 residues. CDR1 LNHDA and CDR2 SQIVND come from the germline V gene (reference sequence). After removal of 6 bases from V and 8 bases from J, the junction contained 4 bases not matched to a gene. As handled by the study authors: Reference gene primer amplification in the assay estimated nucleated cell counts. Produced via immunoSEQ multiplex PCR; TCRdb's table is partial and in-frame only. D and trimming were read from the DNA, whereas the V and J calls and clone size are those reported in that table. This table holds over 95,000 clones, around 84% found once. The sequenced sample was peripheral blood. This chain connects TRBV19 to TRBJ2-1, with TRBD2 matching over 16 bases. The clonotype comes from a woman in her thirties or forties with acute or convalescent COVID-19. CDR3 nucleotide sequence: TGTGCCAGTAGAGGGACTAGCGGGGGGGCCTATGAGCAGTTCTTC. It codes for CASRGTSGGAYEQFF.